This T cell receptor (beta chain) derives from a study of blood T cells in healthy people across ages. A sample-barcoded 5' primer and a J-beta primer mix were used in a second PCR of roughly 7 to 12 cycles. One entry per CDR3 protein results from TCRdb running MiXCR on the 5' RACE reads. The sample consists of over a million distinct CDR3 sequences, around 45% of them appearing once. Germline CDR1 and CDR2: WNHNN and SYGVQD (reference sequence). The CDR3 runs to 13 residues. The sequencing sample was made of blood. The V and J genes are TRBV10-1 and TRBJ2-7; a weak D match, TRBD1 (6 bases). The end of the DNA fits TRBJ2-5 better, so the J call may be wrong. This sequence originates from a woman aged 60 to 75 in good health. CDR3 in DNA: TGCGCCAGCAGTGAGGTTCAGGGGAAGACCCAGTACTTC. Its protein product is CASSEVQGKTQYF.